This passage covers 15 T cell receptor beta chains from one sample sequenced in a study of T cells in Graves' hyperthyroidism and ophthalmopathy. Amplified TCR beta CDR3 regions derived from RNA transcripts. The study used the HTBI primer set for a first-round RT-PCR of the TCR CDR3. In TCRdb, the multiplex PCR reads were re-called with MiXCR into one record per CDR3 protein. This table holds hundreds of thousands of distinct CDR3 sequences, 14% to 15% found once. Sequencing used blood. Receptor source: a man younger than 35 with Graves' ophthalmopathy.

The table lists this clonotype with many counts. The chain joins TRBV7-9 to TRBJ2-7; D is ambiguous. There are 14 residues in the CDR3. Germline lookup yields CDR1 SEHNR and CDR2 FQNEAQ (reference sequence). V was trimmed by 5 bases and J by 2 bases, leaving 13 bases between them. CDR3 region: CASSISSTTYEQYF. In DNA, the CDR3 is TGTGCCAGCAGCATCTCCTCTACCACCTACGAGCAGTACTTC.

The sample holds many counts of this clonotype. The chain carries TRBV7-9 and TRBJ1-4, with 9 positions matching TRBD1. J lost 7 bases, V lost 4 bases, and 7 bases had no gene match. The CDR3 is 15 amino acids. Germline V gene data show CDR1 as SEHNR and CDR2 as FQNEAQ (reference sequence). The CDR3 nucleotides read TGTGCCAGCAGCTCAACAGGGGGCATCCGTGAAAAACTGTTTTTT. The encoded protein is CASSSTGGIREKLFF.

The chain employs TRBV4-1 and TRBJ1-3; D is ambiguous. This CDR3 is 16 amino acids long. Germline V lookup: CDR1 MGHRA, CDR2 YSYEKL. Trimming removed 1 base from V and 0 bases from J, with 10 bases in between. This CDR3 is CASSQVGSHSGNTIYF. The DNA of the CDR3 is TGCGCCAGCAGCCAAGTCGGCAGCCACTCTGGAAACACCATATATTTT.

The genes are TRBV28 and TRBJ2-5; a weak D match, TRBD2 (6 bases). The CDR3 is 15 amino acids. V shed 3 bases and J shed 4 bases, with 15 bases lying between them. CDR1 is MDHEN, CDR2 SYDVKM, per germline. CDR3 nucleotide sequence: TGTGCCAGCAGTTTCGGGGGAATAGCGCTAGAGACCCAGTACTTC. Its translation is CASSFGGIALETQYF.

This clonotype was counted a few times. This chain joins TRBV20-1 and TRBJ2-1; TRBD2 matches 10 bases. The CDR3 spans 17 residues. Per the germline V gene, CDR1 is DFQATT and CDR2 is SNEGSKA (reference sequence). After removal of 0 bases from V and 8 bases from J, the junction contained 13 bases not matched to a gene. CDR3: CSARDLKLAGRRDEQFF. In nucleotides, the CDR3 is TGCAGTGCTAGAGATCTCAAACTAGCGGGGAGGAGGGATGAGCAGTTCTTC.

Regarding this clonotype: A much larger clone lies one base from this, so it may be a read error. The final CDR3 position lacks the conserved phenylalanine or tryptophan, pointing to a likely read error. This chain joins TRBV10-1 and TRBJ2-7; D might be TRBD2 (6 bases). The germline CDR1 and CDR2 sequences are WNHNN and SYGVQD (reference sequence). The CDR3 spans 15 residues. V was trimmed by 3 bases and J by 2 bases, leaving 14 bases between them. The CDR3 DNA reads as TGCGCCAGCAGTGATAACGGGAGAGGCGCCTACGAGCAGTACTGC. Translation gives CASSDNGRGAYEQYC.

The gene calls are TRBV5-5 and TRBJ1-5; 9 bases agree with TRBD1. The V gene's germline CDR1 is SGHKS and CDR2 YYEKEE (reference sequence). The CDR3 consists of 17 residues. Losses at the gene ends were 0 bases for V and 9 bases for J; bases not matched to a gene: 13. The CDR3, as DNA: TGTGCCAGCAGCTTGGGAGGGGGACAGGGCATAGTGGGGCCCCAGCATTTT. Protein: CASSLGGGQGIVGPQHF.

The chain carries TRBV10-3 and TRBJ1-5, with D perhaps TRBD1 (6 bases). The V end was cut by 0 bases, the J end by 5 bases, with 14 bases between. The V gene's germline CDR1 is ENHRY and CDR2 SYGVKD. The CDR3 length is 16 residues. The CDR3 here is CAISESGADSYQPQHF. In DNA form, the CDR3 reads TGTGCCATCAGTGAGTCGGGGGCCGATTCCTATCAGCCCCAGCATTTT.

This chain links TRBV10-2 with TRBJ2-3; the D is unclear. Between the trimmed V and J ends, which lost 6 bases and 2 bases, there was a span of 3 bases. CDR1 and CDR2 from the germline V gene are WSHSY and SAAADI. The CDR3 length is 11 residues. CDR3 sequence reads: CASRYTDTQYF. The CDR3 coding sequence is TGCGCCAGCAGATACACAGATACGCAGTATTTT.

This clonotype was observed many times. The rearrangement uses TRBV11-2 and TRBJ1-2; D possibly corresponds to TRBD1 (5 bases). The CDR3 is 15 amino acids. Deletions cut 0 bases from V and 3 bases from J, with 11 bases between. Germline V gene lookup returns CDR1 SGHAT and CDR2 FQNNGV. In DNA, the CDR3 is TGTGCCAGCAGCTTAGAGGCAGGGTTGGACTATGGCTACACCTTC. It is translated as CASSLEAGLDYGYTF.

There are many counts of this clonotype. The chain has TRBV12-3 or TRBV12-4 and TRBJ2-5; unclear D gene. Trimming pared 6 bases from V and 2 bases from J, leaving 10 bases between. The CDR3 has 13 amino acids. In DNA form, the CDR3 reads TGTGCCAGCAGGAAGACTTCACAAGAGACCCAGTACTTC. This translates into CASRKTSQETQYF.

This clonotype has more than one count but fewer than ten. J is TRBJ2-1 and V is TRBV19; tentatively, D is TRBD1 or TRBD2 (6 bases each). Per germline, CDR1 LNHDA and CDR2 SQIVND (reference sequence). The CDR3 is 15 residues long. Deletions cut 7 bases from V and 7 bases from J, with 20 bases between. CDR3 DNA: TGTGCCAGTAATATGATCGGGGGCCGGAGGAATGAGCAGTTCTTC. Its protein product is CASNMIGGRRNEQFF.

There are many counts of this clonotype. This chain connects TRBV7-2 to TRBJ2-7, with D possibly called TRBD1 or TRBD2 (5 bases each). Between the trimmed V and J ends, which lost 5 bases and 9 bases, there was a span of 14 bases. This CDR3 spans 12 amino acids. Germline V gene sequence: CDR1 SGHTA, CDR2 FQGNSA. DNA of the CDR3: TGTGCCAGCAGCAGGGCGGTTGGGGGGCAGTACTTC. It yields the protein CASSRAVGGQYF. The whole variable domain, filled in from reference TRBV7-2 and TRBJ2-7, reads GAGVSQSPSNKVTEKGKDVELRCDPISGHTALYWYRQSLGQGLEFLIYFQGNSAPDKSGLPSDRFSAERTGGSVSTLTIQRTQQEDSAVYLCASSRAVGGQYFGPGTRLTVT.

This clonotype showed up many times. The chain's CDR3 is CAWSGQASQPQHF. The CDR3 coding sequence is TGTGCCTGGAGTGGACAGGCTAGTCAGCCCCAGCATTTT. The chain recombines TRBV30 with TRBJ1-5; D possibly corresponds to TRBD1 (6 bases). The CDR3 length is 13 residues. The germline V gene encodes CDR1 GTSNPN and CDR2 SVGIG (reference sequence). V was clipped by 1 base and J by 6 bases, with 10 bases between them.

Many counts were recorded for this clonotype. The gene calls are TRBV20-1 and TRBJ1-1; D ambiguous. This CDR3 is 14 amino acids long. CDR1 DFQATT and CDR2 SNEGSKA come from the germline V gene (reference sequence). The ends were cut back, 2 bases at V and 0 bases at J, with 10 bases in the middle. In DNA form, the CDR3 reads TGCAGTGCTAGAATCGTGAACATGAACACTGAAGCTTTCTTT. It is translated as CSARIVNMNTEAFF.